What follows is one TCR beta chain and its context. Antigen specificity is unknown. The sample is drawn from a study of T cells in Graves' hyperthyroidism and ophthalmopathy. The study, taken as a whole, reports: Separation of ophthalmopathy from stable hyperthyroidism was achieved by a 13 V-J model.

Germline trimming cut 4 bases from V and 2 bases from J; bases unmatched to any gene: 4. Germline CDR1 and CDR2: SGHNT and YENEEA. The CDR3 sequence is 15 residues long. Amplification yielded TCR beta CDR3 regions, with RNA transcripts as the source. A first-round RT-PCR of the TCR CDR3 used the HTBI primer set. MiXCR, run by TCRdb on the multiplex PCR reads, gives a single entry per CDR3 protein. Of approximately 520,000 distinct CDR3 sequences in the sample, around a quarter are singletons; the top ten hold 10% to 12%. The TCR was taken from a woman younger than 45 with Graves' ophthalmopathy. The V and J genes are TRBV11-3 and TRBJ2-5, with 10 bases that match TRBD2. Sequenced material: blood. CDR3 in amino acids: CASSSRSGGQETQYF. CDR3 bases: TGTGCCAGCAGCTCCCGTAGCGGGGGGCAAGAGACCCAGTACTTC.